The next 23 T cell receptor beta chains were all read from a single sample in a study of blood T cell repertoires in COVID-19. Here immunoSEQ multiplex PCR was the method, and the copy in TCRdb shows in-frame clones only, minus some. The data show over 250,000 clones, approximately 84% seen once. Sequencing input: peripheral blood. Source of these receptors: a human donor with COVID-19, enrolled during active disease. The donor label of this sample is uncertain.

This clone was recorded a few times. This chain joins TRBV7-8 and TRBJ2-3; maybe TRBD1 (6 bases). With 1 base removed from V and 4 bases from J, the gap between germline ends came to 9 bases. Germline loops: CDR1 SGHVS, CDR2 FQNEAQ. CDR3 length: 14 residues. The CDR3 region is CASSLGNRADTQYF. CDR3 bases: TGTGCCAGCAGCTTAGGAAACAGGGCAGATACGCAGTATTTT.

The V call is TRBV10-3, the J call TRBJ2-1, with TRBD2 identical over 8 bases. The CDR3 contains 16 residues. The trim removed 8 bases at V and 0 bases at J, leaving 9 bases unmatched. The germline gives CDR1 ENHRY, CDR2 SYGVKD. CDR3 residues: CAILREGGLSYNEQFF. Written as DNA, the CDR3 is TGTGCCATCCTTCGGGAGGGGGGCCTCTCCTACAATGAGCAGTTCTTC.

This CDR3 reads CASSLDRSPDTIYF. CDR3 sequence (DNA): TGTGCCAGCAGCTTGGATCGCTCCCCAGACACCATATATTTT. The rearrangement links TRBV5-8 to TRBJ1-3; D ambiguous. Germline loops: CDR1 SGHTS, CDR2 YDEGEE. Trimming removed 0 bases at V and 8 bases at J, with 12 bases between. The CDR3 is made up of 14 amino acids.

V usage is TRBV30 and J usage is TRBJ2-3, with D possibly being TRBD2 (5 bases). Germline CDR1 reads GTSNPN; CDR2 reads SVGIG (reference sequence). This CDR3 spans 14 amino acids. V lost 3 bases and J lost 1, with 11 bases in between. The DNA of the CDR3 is TGTGCCTGGAGAGGGATTAGCGGCACAGATACGCAGTATTTT. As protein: CAWRGISGTDTQYF.

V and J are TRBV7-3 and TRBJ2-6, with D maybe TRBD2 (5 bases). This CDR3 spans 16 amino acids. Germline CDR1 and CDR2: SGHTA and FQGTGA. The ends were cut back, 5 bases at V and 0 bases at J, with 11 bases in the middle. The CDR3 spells CASSRSGNSGANVLTF. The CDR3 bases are TGTGCCAGCAGCCGCTCCGGGAACTCTGGGGCCAACGTCCTGACTTTC. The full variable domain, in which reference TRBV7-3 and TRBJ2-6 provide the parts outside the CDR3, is GAGVSQTPSNKVTEKGKYVELRCDPISGHTALYWYRQSLGQGPEFLIYFQGTGAADDSGLPNDRFFAVRPEGSVSTLKIQRTERGDSAVYLCASSRSGNSGANVLTFGAGSRLTVL.

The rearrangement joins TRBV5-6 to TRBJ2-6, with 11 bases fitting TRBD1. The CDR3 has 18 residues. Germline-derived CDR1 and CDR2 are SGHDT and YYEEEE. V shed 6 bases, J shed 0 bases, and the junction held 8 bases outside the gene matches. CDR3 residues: CASTPSGTGGSGANVLTF. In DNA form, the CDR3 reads TGTGCCAGCACCCCTTCGGGGACAGGGGGCTCTGGGGCCAACGTCCTGACTTTC.

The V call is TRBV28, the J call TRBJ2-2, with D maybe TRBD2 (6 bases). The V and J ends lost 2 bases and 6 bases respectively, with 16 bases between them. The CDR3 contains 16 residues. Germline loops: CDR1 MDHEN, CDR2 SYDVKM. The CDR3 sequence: CASSLSLADGAGELFF. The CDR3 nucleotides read TGTGCCAGCAGTTTAAGCTTAGCGGATGGGGCCGGGGAGCTGTTTTTT.

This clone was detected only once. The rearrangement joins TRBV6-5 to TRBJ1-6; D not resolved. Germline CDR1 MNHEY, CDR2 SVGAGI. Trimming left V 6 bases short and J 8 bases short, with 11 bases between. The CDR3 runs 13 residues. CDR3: CASSLAEHSPLHF. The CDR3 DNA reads TGTGCCAGCAGCTTGGCAGAACATTCACCCCTCCACTTT.

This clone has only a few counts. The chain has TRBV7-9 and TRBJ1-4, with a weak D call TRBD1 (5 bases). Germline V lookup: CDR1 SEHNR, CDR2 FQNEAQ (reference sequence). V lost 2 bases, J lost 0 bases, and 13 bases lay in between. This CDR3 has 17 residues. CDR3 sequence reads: CASSLFGGSPTNEKLFF. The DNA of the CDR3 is TGTGCCAGCAGCTTATTTGGGGGGTCGCCAACTAATGAAAAACTGTTTTTT.

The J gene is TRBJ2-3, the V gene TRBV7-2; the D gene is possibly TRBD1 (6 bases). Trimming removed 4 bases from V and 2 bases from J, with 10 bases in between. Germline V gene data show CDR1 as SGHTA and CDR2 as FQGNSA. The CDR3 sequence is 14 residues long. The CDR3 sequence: CASSSGVITDTQYF. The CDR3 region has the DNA TGTGCCAGCAGCTCAGGGGTAATCACAGATACGCAGTATTTT.

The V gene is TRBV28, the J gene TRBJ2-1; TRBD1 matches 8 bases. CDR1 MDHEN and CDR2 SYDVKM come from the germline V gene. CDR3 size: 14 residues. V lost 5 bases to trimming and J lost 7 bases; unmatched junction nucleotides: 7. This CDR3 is CASSARTGSNEQFF. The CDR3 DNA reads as TGTGCCAGCAGTGCCCGGACAGGGTCAAATGAGCAGTTCTTC.

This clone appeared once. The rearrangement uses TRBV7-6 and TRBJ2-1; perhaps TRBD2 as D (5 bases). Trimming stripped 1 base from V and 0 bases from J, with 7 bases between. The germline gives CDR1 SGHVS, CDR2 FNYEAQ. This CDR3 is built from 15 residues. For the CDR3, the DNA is TGTGCCAGCAGCTTAGGCGGGTTCTCCTACAATGAGCAGTTCTTC. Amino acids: CASSLGGFSYNEQFF.

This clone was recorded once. Here the CDR3 DNA reads TGTGCCAGCAGCCTAGCAGGGGGCGTGAACACTGAAGCTTTCTTT. Its protein product is CASSLAGGVNTEAFF. The chain employs TRBV3-1 (or the pseudogene TRBV3-2) and TRBJ1-1; 8 bases match TRBD1. Germline CDR1 LGHDT, CDR2 YNNKEL (reference sequence). Germline trimming cut 4 bases from V and 0 bases from J; bases unmatched to any gene: 4. The CDR3 sequence is 15 residues long.

The CDR3 DNA sequence: TGTGCCAGCAGCAGAGAGGCCGGGACTGCCCAGTTCTTC. Amino acids: CASSREAGTAQFF. The gene calls are TRBV7-8 and TRBJ2-1, with D perhaps TRBD2 (6 bases). The CDR3 covers 13 residues. Trimming shortened V by 5 bases and J by 13 bases, and 18 bases separated the two germline ends. Germline values: CDR1 SGHVS, CDR2 FQNEAQ.

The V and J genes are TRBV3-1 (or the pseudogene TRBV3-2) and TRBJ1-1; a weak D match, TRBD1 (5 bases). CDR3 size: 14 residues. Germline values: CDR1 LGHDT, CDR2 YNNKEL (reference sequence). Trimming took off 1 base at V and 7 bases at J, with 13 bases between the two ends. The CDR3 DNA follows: TGTGCCAGCAGCCAAGTTTGGGGCCAGGGTGAAGCTTTCTTT. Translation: CASSQVWGQGEAFF.

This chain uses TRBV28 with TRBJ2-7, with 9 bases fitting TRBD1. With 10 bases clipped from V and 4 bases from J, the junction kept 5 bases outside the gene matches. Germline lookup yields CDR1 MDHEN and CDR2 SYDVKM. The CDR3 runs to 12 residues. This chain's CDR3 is CATLGTGYEQYF. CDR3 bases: TGTGCCACCCTCGGGACAGGGTACGAGCAGTACTTC.

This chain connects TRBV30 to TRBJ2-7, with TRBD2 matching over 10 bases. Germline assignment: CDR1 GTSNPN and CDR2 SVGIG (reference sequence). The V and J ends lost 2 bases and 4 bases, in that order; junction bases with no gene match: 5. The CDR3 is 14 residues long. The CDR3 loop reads CAWSTGLAPYEQYF. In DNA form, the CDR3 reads TGTGCCTGGAGTACGGGACTAGCGCCTTACGAGCAGTACTTC.

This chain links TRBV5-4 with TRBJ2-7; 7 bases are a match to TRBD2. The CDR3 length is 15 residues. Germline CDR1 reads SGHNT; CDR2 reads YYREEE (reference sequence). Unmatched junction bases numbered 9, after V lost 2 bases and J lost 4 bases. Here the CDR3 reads CASSFSASGPYEQYF. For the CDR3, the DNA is TGTGCCAGCAGCTTTTCGGCTAGCGGACCTTACGAGCAGTACTTC.

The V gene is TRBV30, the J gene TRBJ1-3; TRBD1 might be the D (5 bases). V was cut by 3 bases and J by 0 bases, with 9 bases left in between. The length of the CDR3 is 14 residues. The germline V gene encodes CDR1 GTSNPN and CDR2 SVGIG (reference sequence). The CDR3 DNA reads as TGTGCCTGGAGCGCGGGGGGCTCTGGAAACACCATATATTTT. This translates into CAWSAGGSGNTIYF.

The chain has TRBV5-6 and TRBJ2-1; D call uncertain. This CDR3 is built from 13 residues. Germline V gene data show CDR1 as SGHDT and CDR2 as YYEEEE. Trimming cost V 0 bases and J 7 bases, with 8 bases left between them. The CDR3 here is CASSLVSGNEQFF. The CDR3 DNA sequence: TGTGCCAGCAGCTTGGTGTCCGGGAATGAGCAGTTCTTC. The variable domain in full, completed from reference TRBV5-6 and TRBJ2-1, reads DAGVTQSPTHLIKTRGQQVTLRCSPKSGHDTVSWYQQALGQGPQFIFQYYEEEERQRGNFPDRFSGHQFPNYSSELNVNALLLGDSALYLCASSLVSGNEQFFGPGTRLTVL.

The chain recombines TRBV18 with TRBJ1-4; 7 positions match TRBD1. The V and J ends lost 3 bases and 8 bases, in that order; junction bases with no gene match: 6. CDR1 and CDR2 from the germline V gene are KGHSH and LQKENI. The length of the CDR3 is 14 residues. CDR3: CASSPQGVDEKLFF. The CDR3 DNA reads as TGTGCCAGCTCACCGCAGGGGGTGGACGAAAAACTGTTTTTT.

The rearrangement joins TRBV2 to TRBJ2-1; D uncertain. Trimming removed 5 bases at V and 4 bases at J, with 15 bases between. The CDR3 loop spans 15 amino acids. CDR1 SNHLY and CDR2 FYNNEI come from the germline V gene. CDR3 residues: CASSLAVFTYNEQFF. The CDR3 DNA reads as TGTGCCAGCAGTTTAGCCGTTTTCACGTACAATGAGCAGTTCTTC.

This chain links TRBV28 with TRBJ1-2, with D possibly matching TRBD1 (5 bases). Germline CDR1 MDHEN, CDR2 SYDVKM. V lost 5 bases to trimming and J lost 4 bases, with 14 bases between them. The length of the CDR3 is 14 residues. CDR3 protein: CASSLPGRAYGYTF. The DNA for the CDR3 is TGTGCCAGCAGTCTTCCTGGCAGGGCCTATGGCTACACCTTC.